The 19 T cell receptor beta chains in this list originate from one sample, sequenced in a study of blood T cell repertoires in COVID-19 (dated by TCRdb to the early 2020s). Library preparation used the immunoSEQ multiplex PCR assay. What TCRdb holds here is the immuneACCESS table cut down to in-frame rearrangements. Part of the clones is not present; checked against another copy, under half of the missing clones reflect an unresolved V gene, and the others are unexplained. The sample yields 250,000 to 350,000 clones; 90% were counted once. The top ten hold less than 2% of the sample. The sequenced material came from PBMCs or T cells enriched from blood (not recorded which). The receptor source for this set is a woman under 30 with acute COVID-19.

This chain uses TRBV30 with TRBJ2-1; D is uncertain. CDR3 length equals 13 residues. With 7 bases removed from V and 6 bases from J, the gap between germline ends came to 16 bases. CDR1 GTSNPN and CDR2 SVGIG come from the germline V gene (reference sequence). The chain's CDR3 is CASKWRGGNEQFF. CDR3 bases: TGTGCCTCGAAGTGGAGAGGCGGCAATGAGCAGTTCTTC.

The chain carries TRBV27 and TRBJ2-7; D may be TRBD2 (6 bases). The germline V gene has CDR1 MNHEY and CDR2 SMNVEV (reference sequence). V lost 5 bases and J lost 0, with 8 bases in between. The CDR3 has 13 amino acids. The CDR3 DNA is TGTGCCAGCAGTCCGGGGGTCTCCTACGAGCAGTACTTC. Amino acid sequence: CASSPGVSYEQYF.

CDR3 sequence: CASSLAPGGLRYTEAFF. The CDR3 coding sequence is TGTGCCAGCAGCTTAGCTCCAGGGGGCTTAAGATACACTGAAGCTTTCTTT. This chain connects TRBV13 to TRBJ1-1; TRBD1 matches 8 bases. This CDR3 region has 17 residues. V was clipped by 1 base and J by 3 bases; unmatched bases: 10. Germline-derived CDR1 and CDR2 are PRHDT and FYEKMQ (reference sequence).

The CDR3 spells CASSPAGQRNSPLHF. Here the CDR3 DNA reads TGTGCCAGCAGCCCGGCGGGACAGAGAAATTCACCCCTCCACTTT. This chain connects TRBV14 to TRBJ1-6; 7 nucleotides line up with TRBD1. The ends lost 4 bases at V and 7 bases at J; junction bases unmatched: 7. The germline V gene encodes CDR1 SGHDN and CDR2 FVKESK. This CDR3 has 15 amino acids.

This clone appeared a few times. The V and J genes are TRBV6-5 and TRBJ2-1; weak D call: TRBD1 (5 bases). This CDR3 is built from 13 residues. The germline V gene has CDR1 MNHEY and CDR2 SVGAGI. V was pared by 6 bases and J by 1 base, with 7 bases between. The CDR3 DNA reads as TGTGCCAGCAGAGGACAATCCTACAATGAGCAGTTCTTC. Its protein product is CASRGQSYNEQFF.

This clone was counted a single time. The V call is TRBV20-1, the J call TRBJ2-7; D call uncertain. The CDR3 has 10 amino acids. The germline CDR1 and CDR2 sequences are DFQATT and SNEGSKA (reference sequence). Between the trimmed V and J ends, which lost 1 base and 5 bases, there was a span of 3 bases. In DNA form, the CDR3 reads TGCAGTGCTAGAGGTAACGAGCAGTACTTC. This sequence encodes CSARGNEQYF.

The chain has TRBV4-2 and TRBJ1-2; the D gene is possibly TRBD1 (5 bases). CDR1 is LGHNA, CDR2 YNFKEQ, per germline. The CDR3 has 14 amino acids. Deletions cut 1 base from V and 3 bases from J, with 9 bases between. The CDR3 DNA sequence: TGTGCCAGCAGCCAAGTTGGAGGGGACTATGGCTACACCTTC. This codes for CASSQVGGDYGYTF.

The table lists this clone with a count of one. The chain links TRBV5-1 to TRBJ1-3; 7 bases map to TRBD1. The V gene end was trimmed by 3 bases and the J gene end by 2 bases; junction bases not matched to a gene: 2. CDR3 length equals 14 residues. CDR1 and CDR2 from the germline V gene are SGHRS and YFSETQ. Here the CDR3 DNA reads TGCGCCAGCAGCTCGCAGGGGGCTGGAAACACCATATATTTT. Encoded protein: CASSSQGAGNTIYF. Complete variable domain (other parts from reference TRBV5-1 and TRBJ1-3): KAGVTQTPRYLIKTRGQQVTLSCSPISGHRSVSWYQQTPGQGLQFLFEYFSETQRNKGNFPGRFSGRQFSNSRSEMNVSTLELGDSALYLCASSSQGAGNTIYFGEGSWLTVV.

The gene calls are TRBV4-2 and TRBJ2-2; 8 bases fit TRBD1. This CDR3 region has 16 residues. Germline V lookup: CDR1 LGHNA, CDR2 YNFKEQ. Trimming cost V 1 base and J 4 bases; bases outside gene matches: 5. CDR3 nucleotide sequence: TGTGCCAGCAGCCAAGGGAGGGACAGGATCACCGGGGAGCTGTTTTTT. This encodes CASSQGRDRITGELFF.

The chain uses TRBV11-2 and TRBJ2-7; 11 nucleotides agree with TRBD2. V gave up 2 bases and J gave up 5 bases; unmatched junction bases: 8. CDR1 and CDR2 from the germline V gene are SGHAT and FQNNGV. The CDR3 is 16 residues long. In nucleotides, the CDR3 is TGTGCCAGCAGCTTACCCACTAGCGGGAGAACCCACGAGCAGTACTTC. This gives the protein CASSLPTSGRTHEQYF.

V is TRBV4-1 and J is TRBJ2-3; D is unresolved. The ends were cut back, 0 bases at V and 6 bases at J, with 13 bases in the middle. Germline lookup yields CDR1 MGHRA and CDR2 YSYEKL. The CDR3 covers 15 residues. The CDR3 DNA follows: TGCGCCAGCAGCCAAGAGTACAGAATCATGGATACGCAGTATTTT. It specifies CASSQEYRIMDTQYF.

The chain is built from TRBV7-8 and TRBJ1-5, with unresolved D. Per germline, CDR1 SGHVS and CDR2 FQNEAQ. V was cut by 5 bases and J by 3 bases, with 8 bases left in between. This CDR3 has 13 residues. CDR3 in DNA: TGTGCCAGCAGCCCTAATTTCAATCAGCCCCAGCATTTT. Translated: CASSPNFNQPQHF.

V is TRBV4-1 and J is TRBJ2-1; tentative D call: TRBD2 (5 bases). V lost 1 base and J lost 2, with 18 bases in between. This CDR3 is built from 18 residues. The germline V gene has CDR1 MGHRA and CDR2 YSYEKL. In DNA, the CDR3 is TGCGCCAGCAGCCAAGTGGGGAAGGCTAGCACTACCTACAATGAGCAGTTCTTC. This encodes CASSQVGKASTTYNEQFF.

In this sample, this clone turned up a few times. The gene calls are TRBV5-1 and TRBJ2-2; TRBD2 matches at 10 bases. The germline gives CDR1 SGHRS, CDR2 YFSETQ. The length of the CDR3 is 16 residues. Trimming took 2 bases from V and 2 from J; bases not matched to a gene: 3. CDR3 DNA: TGCGCCAGCAGCTTTATAGCGGGAGGAAACACCGGGGAGCTGTTTTTT. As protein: CASSFIAGGNTGELFF.

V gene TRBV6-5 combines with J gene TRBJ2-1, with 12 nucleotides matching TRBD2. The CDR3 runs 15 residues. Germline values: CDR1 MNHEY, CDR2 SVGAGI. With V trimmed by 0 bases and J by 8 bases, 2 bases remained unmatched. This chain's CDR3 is CASSYSRTSGDEQFF. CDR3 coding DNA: TGTGCCAGCAGTTACTCCCGGACTAGCGGGGATGAGCAGTTCTTC.

The CDR3 bases are TGTGCCAGCAGTGAGGGGCCGGGAGCAATAGATACGCAGTATTTT. This sequence encodes CASSEGPGAIDTQYF. V usage is TRBV25-1 and J usage is TRBJ2-3; a weak D match, TRBD2 (6 bases). The CDR3 loop spans 15 amino acids. The V end was cut by 3 bases, the J end by 5 bases, with 15 bases between. Germline lookup yields CDR1 MGHDK and CDR2 SYGVNS.

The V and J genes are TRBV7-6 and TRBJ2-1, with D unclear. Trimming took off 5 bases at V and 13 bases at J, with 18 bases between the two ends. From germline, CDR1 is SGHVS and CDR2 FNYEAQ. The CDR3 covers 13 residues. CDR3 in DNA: TGTGCCAGCAGCCCCCCCGGCACCGGGTCCCAGTTCTTC. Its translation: CASSPPGTGSQFF.

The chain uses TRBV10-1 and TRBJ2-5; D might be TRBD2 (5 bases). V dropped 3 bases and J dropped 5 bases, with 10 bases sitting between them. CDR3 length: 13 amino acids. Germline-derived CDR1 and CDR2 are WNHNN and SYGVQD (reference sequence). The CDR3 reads CASSDTRGETQYF. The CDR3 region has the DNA TGCGCCAGCAGTGACACGAGAGGGGAGACCCAGTACTTC.

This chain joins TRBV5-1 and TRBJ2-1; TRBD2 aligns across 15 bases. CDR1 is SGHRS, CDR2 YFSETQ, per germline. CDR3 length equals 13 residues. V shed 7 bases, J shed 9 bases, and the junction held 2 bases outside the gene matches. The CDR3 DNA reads TGCGCCAGCGGGACTAGCGGGAGGTTTGAGCAGTTCTTC. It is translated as CASGTSGRFEQFF.